These T cell receptor beta chains were read from a single sample in a study of Tregs in tolerant kidney transplant recipients. The table came from immunoSEQ multiplex PCR; TCRdb's copy has only in-frame clones and leaves some out. The top ten hold about 1.4% of the sample, which has tens of thousands of clones, roughly 90% seen once. Source: CD4+ T cells from blood (PBMCs), taken 24 months after the transplant. Receptor source: a human patient who received a combined kidney and bone marrow transplant. Some T cells may possibly be graft donor cells. The CDR3 runs from the conserved cysteine through the conserved F or W. The order of the fields is CDR3 protein, CDR3 DNA, V gene, D gene, CDR3 length, J gene, clone size. D genes are given only for firm matches. The size field is filled for only some rows; it gives once, few, many or a size class.

CASRGLAVSYEQYF	TGTGCCAGCAGGGGACTAGCGGTATCCTACGAGCAGTACTTC	TRBV2	TRBD2	14	TRBJ2-7	-
CASSLGRGRNYGYTF	TGTGCCAGCAGCTTAGGGCGGGGACGGAACTATGGCTACACCTTC	TRBV7-2	-	15	TRBJ1-2	-
CASSGTGGGQPQHF	TGTGCCAGTAGTGGCACAGGGGGGGGTCAGCCCCAGCATTTT	TRBV19	TRBD1	14	TRBJ1-5	-
CASSPISGNTIYF	TGTGCCAGCAGCCCAATCTCTGGAAACACCATATATTTT	TRBV11-2	-	13	TRBJ1-3	few
CASKAGGSYEQYF	TGTGCCAGTAAGGCGGGAGGTTCCTACGAGCAGTACTTC	TRBV19	TRBD2	13	TRBJ2-7	-
CASSRARGSSGNTIYF	TGTGCCAGTAGTCGGGCTCGGGGGAGCTCTGGAAACACCATATATTTT	TRBV19	-	16	TRBJ1-3	-
CASSQLSGSYNEQFF	TGTGCCAGCAGCCAATTAAGCGGTTCCTACAATGAACAGTTCTTC	TRBV14	-	15	TRBJ2-1	-
CASSLFGQETQYF	TGTGCCAGCAGCTTATTCGGCCAAGAGACCCAGTACTTC	TRBV11-2	-	13	TRBJ2-5	-
CASSLEGGPHEQYF	TGCGCCAGCAGCTTGGAGGGAGGGCCTCACGAGCAGTACTTC	TRBV5-1	TRBD2	14	TRBJ2-7	-
CASRPRDREQFF	TGTGCCAGCAGACCACGGGACAGGGAGCAGTTCTTC	TRBV2	TRBD1	12	TRBJ2-1	-
CASSQVVGGWSATDTQYF	TGTGCCAGCAGCCAAGTAGTAGGGGGATGGTCCGCCACAGATACGCAGTATTTT	TRBV14	-	18	TRBJ2-3	-
CASSQGVLQGFGFYEQYF	TGCGCCAGCAGCCAAGGGGTTTTACAGGGGTTTGGATTCTACGAGCAGTACTTC	TRBV4-1	TRBD1	18	TRBJ2-7	-
CASNGPIYGYTF	TGTGCCAGCAACGGTCCGATCTATGGCTACACCTTC	TRBV6-5	-	12	TRBJ1-2	-
CASSLRQGDLYGYTF	TGTGCCAGCAGTTTACGACAGGGGGACCTTTATGGCTACACCTTC	TRBV28	TRBD1	15	TRBJ1-2	-
CASSADRINPATNEKLFF	TGCGCCAGCAGTGCGGACAGGATCAATCCCGCAACTAATGAAAAACTGTTTTTT	TRBV10-1	TRBD1	18	TRBJ1-4	few
CASSLGPGPAETQYF	TGTGCCAGCAGCTTAGGCCCAGGCCCCGCAGAGACCCAGTACTTC	TRBV7-3	-	15	TRBJ2-5	-
CAWGLAGNNEQFF	TGTGCCTGGGGACTAGCGGGGAACAATGAGCAGTTCTTC	TRBV30	TRBD2	13	TRBJ2-1	-
CASSSPSGPYNEQFF	TGTGCCAGCAGCTCACCTAGCGGACCCTACAATGAGCAGTTCTTC	TRBV7-9	TRBD2	15	TRBJ2-1	-
CASSAPVPYEQYF	TGTGCCAGCAGCGCCCCGGTGCCCTACGAGCAGTACTTC	TRBV28	-	13	TRBJ2-7	-
CASGTGTSAKEAQYF	TGCGCCAGCGGGACCGGGACTAGCGCGAAAGAGGCCCAGTACTTC	TRBV5-1	TRBD2	15	TRBJ2-5	-
CASSLLRGQTINEQFF	TGTGCCAGCAGCCTCTTACGCGGACAGACTATCAATGAGCAGTTCTTC	TRBV7-9	-	16	TRBJ2-1	-
CASSVGLAGNEQYF	TGTGCCAGTAGTGTGGGACTAGCGGGGAACGAGCAGTACTTC	TRBV19	TRBD2	14	TRBJ2-7	-
CASSFEGLAGSTGELFF	TGTGCCAGCAGCTTTGAGGGACTAGCGGGAAGCACCGGGGAGCTGTTTTTT	TRBV11-3	TRBD2	17	TRBJ2-2	-
CASSPPGQGRNEQYF	TGTGCCAGCTCACCCCCGGGACAGGGTAGGAACGAGCAGTACTTC	TRBV18	TRBD1	15	TRBJ2-7	-
CASSRTGEQYF	TGTGCCAGCTCACGGACAGGCGAGCAGTACTTC	TRBV18	TRBD1	11	TRBJ2-7	-
CASSARYTGATEAFF	TGTGCCAGCAGCGCCCGGTATACAGGGGCCACTGAAGCTTTCTTT	TRBV5-4	TRBD1	15	TRBJ1-1	-
CASSARGSYSEQYF	TGTGCCAGCAGTGCCAGGGGGTCTTACTCCGAGCAGTACTTC	TRBV2	TRBD1	14	TRBJ2-7	-
CASSLNRGANYGYTF	TGCGCCAGCAGCTTGAACAGGGGAGCTAACTATGGCTACACCTTC	TRBV5-1	TRBD1	15	TRBJ1-2	-
CASSPGGRETQYF	TGTGCCAGCTCACCGGGGGGTCGGGAGACCCAGTACTTC	TRBV18	-	13	TRBJ2-5	-
CASSDSTGVKNIQYF	TGTGCCAGCAGTGACTCGACAGGGGTCAAAAACATTCAGTACTTC	TRBV6-4	TRBD1	15	TRBJ2-4	-
CASSPGRQETQYF	TGTGCCAGCAGCCCCGGCAGGCAAGAGACCCAGTACTTC	TRBV7-3	-	13	TRBJ2-5	-
CASSVAGTGSYEQYF	TGTGCCAGCTCAGTGGCGGGGACAGGGTCGTACGAGCAGTACTTC	TRBV18	TRBD1	15	TRBJ2-7	once
CASSLSAGGVETQYF	TGTGCCAGCAGTTTATCAGCGGGGGGGGTGGAGACCCAGTACTTC	TRBV5-4	TRBD2	15	TRBJ2-5	-
CASSSGLAGDTQYF	TGTGCCAGCAGCTCGGGACTAGCGGGAGATACGCAGTATTTT	TRBV5-4	TRBD2	14	TRBJ2-3	-
CASSLVGGQGGYTF	TGTGCCAGCAGCTTGGTGGGTGGGCAAGGCGGCTACACCTTC	TRBV5-4	-	14	TRBJ1-2	-
CASSLGQVNSPLHF	TGCGCCAGCAGCCTAGGACAGGTTAATTCACCCCTCCACTTT	TRBV5-1	TRBD1	14	TRBJ1-6	-
CASSSQGQDLYEAFF	TGTGCCAGCAGCTCCCAGGGACAGGACCTATATGAAGCTTTCTTT	TRBV5-4	TRBD1	15	TRBJ1-1	-
CASSLVGALTNEKLFF	TGTGCCAGCAGCTTAGTTGGGGCTCTAACTAATGAAAAACTGTTTTTT	TRBV7-2	-	16	TRBJ1-4	few
CASSLKAGDGDTQYF	TGTGCCAGCAGCTTGAAAGCGGGAGATGGAGATACGCAGTATTTT	TRBV5-4	TRBD2	15	TRBJ2-3	once
CASSTSGRGTDTQYF	TGTGCCAGCAGCACCAGCGGGAGGGGCACAGATACGCAGTATTTT	TRBV11-3	TRBD2	15	TRBJ2-3	once
CASNKGDGNQPQHF	TGTGCCAGCAATAAGGGGGACGGCAATCAGCCCCAGCATTTT	TRBV6-1	-	14	TRBJ1-5	-
CASSVRQENEQYF	TGTGCCAGCAGTGTTAGACAGGAAAACGAGCAGTACTTC	TRBV6-1	-	13	TRBJ2-7	few
CASSTGQGRGYTF	TGTGCCAGCAGTACGGGACAGGGAAGGGGCTACACCTTC	TRBV28	TRBD1	13	TRBJ1-2	-
CASSPPYEQYF	TGTGCCAGCAGTCCTCCCTACGAGCAGTACTTC	TRBV27	-	11	TRBJ2-7	-
CARTGTSGSYEQYF	TGTGCCAGAACCGGGACTAGCGGGTCCTACGAGCAGTACTTC	TRBV7-2	TRBD2	14	TRBJ2-7	-
CAWSEMLKGSGNTIYF	TGTGCCTGGAGTGAGATGTTGAAGGGGTCTGGAAACACCATATATTTT	TRBV30	-	16	TRBJ1-3	-
CSVGRDYNEQFF	TGCAGCGTGGGCCGGGACTACAATGAGCAGTTCTTC	TRBV29-1	-	12	TRBJ2-1	-
CASSRRTASYNEQFF	TGTGCCAGCTCTCGCCGGACAGCCTCCTACAATGAGCAGTTCTTC	TRBV18	-	15	TRBJ2-1	once
CASSDGQVNYGYTF	TGTGCCAGCAGCGACGGACAGGTTAACTATGGCTACACCTTC	TRBV7-8	TRBD1	14	TRBJ1-2	-
CASSLPGLAESYNEQFF	TGTGCCAGCAGTTTACCGGGACTAGCGGAGTCCTACAATGAGCAGTTCTTC	TRBV27	TRBD2	17	TRBJ2-1	-
CASSLRLMTGDTQYF	TGTGCCAGCAGCTTACGACTCATGACGGGAGATACGCAGTATTTT	TRBV7-3	-	15	TRBJ2-3	-
CASSSRDIRETQYF	TGCGCCAGCAGCTCCCGGGACATCAGAGAGACCCAGTACTTC	TRBV5-1	-	14	TRBJ2-5	-